Included here is one T cell receptor (beta chain) sequence, with context. Sequencing was performed with immunoSEQ multiplex PCR; in TCRdb, only in-frame clones are kept and a portion is missing. The sample gives roughly 24,000 clones, approximately 80% of which show up once; approximately 25% is in the top ten. This sample was included in a study of control samples from healthy donors and cancer patients. The germline gives CDR1 MGHRA, CDR2 YSYEKL. V was clipped by 2 bases and J by 0 bases, with 5 bases between them. This CDR3 region has 14 residues. The sample taken for sequencing was PBMCs. This TCR was sampled from a man aged 55 to 70 with head and neck cancer. The chain couples TRBV4-1 to TRBJ1-3; D remains unclear. The CDR3 DNA sequence: TGCGCCAGCAGCCAACTCCCCTCTGGAAACACCATATATTTT. Amino acids: CASSQLPSGNTIYF.